This T cell receptor beta chain was identified during a study of CD8+ T cells in alopecia areata. Background on the study: C3H/HeJ graft donors with spontaneous alopecia, aged roughly 6-12 months, supplied skin that was transplanted onto female C3H/HeJ mice aged about 7-10 weeks.

This clone has ten or more counts. Its antigen is not identified. Gene names and germline match the mouse. The observed sequence ends 4 residues before the CDR3 terminus, with the missing tail filled in from the germline J gene. RNA, once extracted, was reverse transcribed into cDNA for use as the sequencing template. The protocol was immunoSEQ multiplex PCR, while the TCRdb copy is restricted to in-frame clones and leaves out a portion. The sample is made up of about 270,000 clones, none counted only once. The pooled cutaneous lymph node cells were sorted using several markers (CD4, CD8alpha, NKG2D, NKG2ACE and others). This CDR3 contains 12 residues. Looked up from germline, CDR1 is LGHNA and CDR2 is YNLKQL (reference sequence). Study-wide points: Lesional scalp, especially alopecia totalis/universalis, showed higher clonality than normal scalp.

The TCR originated in a C3H/HeJ mouse with alopecia areata. This strain's MHC haplotype is H2-k. The chain combines TRBV5 with TRBJ2-4; no clear D gene. Sequenced input: CD4+ T cells sorted from a lymph node. Incomplete CDR3 DNA: TGTGCCAGCAGCCAAGTTGGGAAC. It encodes CASSQVGN. The whole CDR3 is CASSQVGNTLYF.